The next 23 T cell receptor beta chains were all read from a single sample in a study of shared clonotypes between healthy human individuals (dated by TCRdb to between 2020 and 2021). CD8 naive samples were CD45RO-negative cells positively selected for CCR7, giving a CD45RA+CCR7+ population that excluded TemRA cells. Library generation was performed with the immunoSEQ multiplex PCR assay. In TCRdb, the immuneACCESS table is reduced to in-frame sequences with V and J assigned. These tables do not hold every clone; where another copy was compared, an unresolved V gene accounts for under half, and the others remain unexplained. The sample profile shows around 1.9 million clones; more than 85% of them were found once. The ten largest make up under 2% of the sample. The sequenced sample consisted of naive CD8+ T cells from PBMCs. The meaning of the sample's cell subset or site label: CD45RA+CCR7+. These receptors were obtained from a man aged 18 to 30 in good health. Some clones in this sample may be carry-over from other donors' samples.

This clone was observed once. This CDR3 is also generated by other DNA sequences in the sample. The genes are TRBV27 and TRBJ1-5; 10 nucleotides match TRBD1. From germline, CDR1 is MNHEY and CDR2 SMNVEV (reference sequence). J gave up 6 bases and V 2 bases, and 1 base lay outside the gene matches. The CDR3 has 14 amino acids. The CDR3 region is CASSLGQGGQPQHF. The CDR3 DNA reads as TGTGCCAGCAGTTTAGGACAGGGGGGTCAGCCCCAGCATTTT.

The V call is TRBV6-1, the J call TRBJ2-7; 7 positions agree with TRBD2. CDR3 length: 14 residues. V shed 4 bases, J shed 0 bases, and the junction held 3 bases outside the gene matches. Germline V gene sequence: CDR1 MNHNS, CDR2 SASEGT. This CDR3 reads CASSVLADSYEQYF. In DNA, the CDR3 is TGTGCCAGCAGTGTCCTAGCGGACTCCTACGAGCAGTACTTC.

This clone was recorded only once. V usage is TRBV13 and J usage is TRBJ2-7, with D possibly matching TRBD1 (6 bases). V was clipped by 5 bases and J by 2 bases, with 16 bases between them. The germline V gene encodes CDR1 PRHDT and CDR2 FYEKMQ (reference sequence). The CDR3 loop spans 15 amino acids. In nucleotides, the CDR3 is TGTGCCAGCAGCCCAGACGAGGGGGTTCCCTACGAGCAGTACTTC. Its translation: CASSPDEGVPYEQYF.

This rearrangement joins TRBV15 to TRBJ2-7, with TRBD1 matching 8 bases. This CDR3 is 19 amino acids long. Germline trimming cut 0 bases from V and 1 base from J; bases unmatched to any gene: 14. Germline values: CDR1 LNHNV, CDR2 YYDKDF (reference sequence). The CDR3 loop reads CATSRDLALDRAFSYEQYF. The CDR3 DNA is TGTGCCACCAGCAGAGATCTTGCCCTGGACAGGGCCTTTTCCTACGAGCAGTACTTC.

This sequence joins TRBV7-9 and TRBJ1-1; weak D call: TRBD1 (6 bases). Germline V gene lookup returns CDR1 SEHNR and CDR2 FQNEAQ (reference sequence). The CDR3 extends over 16 amino acids. The V gene lost 5 bases and the J gene lost 1 base, with 17 bases spanning the gap. The CDR3, as DNA: TGTGCCAGCAGCCCCCGTGAGGGACACTCGAACACTGAAGCTTTCTTT. Its protein is CASSPREGHSNTEAFF.

CDR3 nucleotide sequence: TGTGCCAGCAGCCCACGCGGGGGCTATGGCTACACCTTC. It encodes CASSPRGGYGYTF. The rearrangement links TRBV5-5 to TRBJ1-2; possibly TRBD1 for D (5 bases). Trimming left V 4 bases short and J 4 bases short, with 11 bases between. CDR1 and CDR2 (germline): SGHKS, YYEKEE (reference sequence). The CDR3 sequence is 13 residues long.

The chain joins TRBV27 to TRBJ2-1; TRBD2 aligns across 9 bases. CDR1 and CDR2 from the germline V gene are MNHEY and SMNVEV (reference sequence). Trimming removed 1 base from V and 8 bases from J; junction bases left unmatched: 3. The CDR3 runs 14 residues. The CDR3 DNA is TGTGCCAGCAGTTTATATAGCGGGAGCTATGAGCAGTTCTTC. Residues: CASSLYSGSYEQFF.

The V and J genes are TRBV7-9 and TRBJ1-2; 7 bases are shared with TRBD1. The ends lost 4 bases at V and 0 bases at J; junction bases unmatched: 8. This CDR3 has 16 residues. The germline CDR1 and CDR2 sequences are SEHNR and FQNEAQ (reference sequence). The CDR3 protein is CASSSWDSTSNYGYTF. For the CDR3, the DNA is TGTGCCAGCAGCTCATGGGACAGTACATCTAACTATGGCTACACCTTC.

DNA for the CDR3: TGTGCCAGGTTTCATAGTAGGGGAACTGGAAACACCATATATTTT. Protein: CARFHSRGTGNTIYF. The V and J genes are TRBV28 and TRBJ1-3; possibly TRBD1 for D (5 bases). The CDR3 is 15 residues long. The germline V and J ends were trimmed by 9 bases and 2 bases, with 17 bases remaining between them. Looked up from germline, CDR1 is MDHEN and CDR2 is SYDVKM.

This chain joins TRBV28 and TRBJ1-2; D uncertain. V lost 5 bases, J lost 4 bases, and 14 bases lay in between. The CDR3 runs to 14 residues. Germline CDR1 is MDHEN and CDR2 is SYDVKM. The CDR3 nucleotides read TGTGCCAGCAGTAGAGGGCGGAATCTCTATGGCTACACCTTC. This codes for CASSRGRNLYGYTF.

This clone has a single count. The same CDR3 arises from other DNA sequences in this sample as well. The chain uses TRBV5-1 and TRBJ1-1; no firm D call. The V end lost 2 bases, the J end lost 0 bases, and 11 bases lay between the germline ends. Germline CDR1 SGHRS, CDR2 YFSETQ. The length of the CDR3 is 15 residues. The CDR3 DNA is TGCGCCAGCAGCTTTTTGGGCGGAATGAACACTGAAGCTTTCTTT. Protein sequence: CASSFLGGMNTEAFF.

The chain uses TRBV5-4 and TRBJ2-7; D is uncertain. Germline V gene lookup returns CDR1 SGHNT and CDR2 YYREEE (reference sequence). This CDR3 spans 13 amino acids. The V gene lost 1 base and the J gene lost 2 bases, with 7 bases spanning the gap. CDR3 nucleotide sequence: TGTGCCAGCAGCTTGAGGCCAACCTACGAGCAGTACTTC. This translates into CASSLRPTYEQYF.

In DNA form, the CDR3 reads TGTGCCAGCAGCGCCCAAGGCTCCTCTCCCACAGATACGCAGTATTTT. Its translation is CASSAQGSSPTDTQYF. This chain joins TRBV9 and TRBJ2-3; no reliable D call. Trimming removed 3 bases from V and 2 bases from J, with 16 bases in between. The length of the CDR3 is 16 residues. CDR1 SGDLS and CDR2 YYNGEE come from the germline V gene.

The V call is TRBV7-9, the J call TRBJ2-2; 11 nucleotides match TRBD2. V lost 8 bases to trimming and J lost 6 bases; unmatched junction nucleotides: 14. The CDR3 is 17 residues long. Germline CDR1 SEHNR, CDR2 FQNEAQ (reference sequence). The CDR3 DNA reads as TGTGCCAGCCGCAACCGCACTAGCGGGAGTTTCTCCGGGGAGCTGTTTTTT. Translation: CASRNRTSGSFSGELFF.

The genes are TRBV13 and TRBJ1-1, with D tentatively TRBD1 (6 bases). The V end was cut by 1 base, the J end by 0 bases, with 15 bases between. The CDR3 consists of 17 residues. CDR1 and CDR2 from the germline V gene are PRHDT and FYEKMQ (reference sequence). The CDR3 loop is CASSLDRRGRMNTEAFF. In DNA form, the CDR3 reads TGTGCCAGCAGCTTAGATCGCAGGGGCCGCATGAACACTGAAGCTTTCTTT.

Written as DNA, the CDR3 is TGTGCCAGCAGTTCCCTCCTCTTGACTAGCGGGGGACGCTACGAGCAGTACTTC. Amino acids: CASSSLLLTSGGRYEQYF. The chain is built from TRBV28 and TRBJ2-7; 12 bases are shared with TRBD2. With 4 bases clipped from V and 3 bases from J, the junction kept 13 bases outside the gene matches. Germline assignment: CDR1 MDHEN and CDR2 SYDVKM. CDR3 length: 18 amino acids.

The genes are TRBV5-1 and TRBJ2-1, with 8 bases identical to TRBD1. Looked up from germline, CDR1 is SGHRS and CDR2 is YFSETQ. J gave up 5 bases and V 5 bases, and 9 bases lay outside the gene matches. The CDR3 totals 15 residues. The CDR3 is CASRPYGTGDNEQFF. The CDR3, as DNA: TGCGCCAGCAGACCCTACGGGACAGGTGACAATGAGCAGTTCTTC.

This chain links TRBV5-1 with TRBJ2-1, with TRBD1 matching 9 bases. The CDR3 loop spans 14 amino acids. Germline values: CDR1 SGHRS, CDR2 YFSETQ. After removal of 7 bases from V and 7 bases from J, the junction contained 9 bases not matched to a gene. The CDR3 reads CASSFRTGANEQFF. CDR3 sequence (DNA): TGCGCCAGCTCTTTCAGGACAGGGGCAAATGAGCAGTTCTTC.

This rearrangement joins TRBV7-3 to TRBJ2-1; D might be TRBD1 (6 bases). Between the trimmed V and J ends, which lost 2 bases and 0 bases, there was a span of 8 bases. CDR1 is SGHTA and CDR2 is FQGTGA in the germline V gene. The CDR3 is 15 residues long. The CDR3 loop reads CASSLDRSSYNEQFF. The CDR3 nucleotides read TGTGCCAGCAGCTTAGACAGGAGCTCCTACAATGAGCAGTTCTTC.

A few counts support this clone. This chain links TRBV4-1 with TRBJ1-1; no reliable D call. Germline values: CDR1 MGHRA, CDR2 YSYEKL. The V gene lost 5 bases and the J gene lost 0 bases, with 7 bases spanning the gap. This CDR3 has 13 amino acids. The CDR3 DNA is TGCGCCAGCAGCGGTCCAGTGAACACTGAAGCTTTCTTT. Translated, it gives CASSGPVNTEAFF.

The chain couples TRBV7-9 to TRBJ2-5; TRBD2 aligns across 7 bases. The CDR3 is 15 amino acids. Germline V lookup: CDR1 SEHNR, CDR2 FQNEAQ (reference sequence). With V trimmed by 6 bases and J by 5 bases, 12 bases remained unmatched. CDR3: CASRAGEGGHETQYF. The CDR3 nucleotides are TGTGCCAGCAGGGCTGGGGAGGGAGGTCATGAGACCCAGTACTTC. The full variable domain, its missing parts supplied by reference TRBV7-9 and TRBJ2-5, is DTGVSQNPRHKITKRGQNVTFRCDPISEHNRLYWYRQTLGQGPEFLTYFQNEAQLEKSRLLSDRFSAERPKGSFSTLEIQRTEQGDSAMYLCASRAGEGGHETQYFGPGTRLLVL.

The chain is built from TRBV28 and TRBJ1-2, with 7 bases aligning to TRBD1. The CDR3 sequence is 14 residues long. Per germline, CDR1 MDHEN and CDR2 SYDVKM. V trimming: 6 bases; J trimming: 4 bases; junction bases outside the gene matches: 8. The CDR3 loop reads CASRGTENAYGYTF. In nucleotides, the CDR3 is TGTGCCAGCAGGGGGACAGAAAACGCCTATGGCTACACCTTC.

With regard to this clone: Germline is not matched at one junction end, which may reflect a read error. The CDR3 reads CASSPRGPEAFF. The DNA for the CDR3 is TGTGCCAGCAGCCCGAGGGGCCCTGAGGCTTTCTTT. The V and J genes are TRBV7-2 and TRBJ1-1, with D perhaps matching TRBD1 (5 bases). The germline V gene has CDR1 SGHTA and CDR2 FQGNSA. The CDR3 is 12 residues long.